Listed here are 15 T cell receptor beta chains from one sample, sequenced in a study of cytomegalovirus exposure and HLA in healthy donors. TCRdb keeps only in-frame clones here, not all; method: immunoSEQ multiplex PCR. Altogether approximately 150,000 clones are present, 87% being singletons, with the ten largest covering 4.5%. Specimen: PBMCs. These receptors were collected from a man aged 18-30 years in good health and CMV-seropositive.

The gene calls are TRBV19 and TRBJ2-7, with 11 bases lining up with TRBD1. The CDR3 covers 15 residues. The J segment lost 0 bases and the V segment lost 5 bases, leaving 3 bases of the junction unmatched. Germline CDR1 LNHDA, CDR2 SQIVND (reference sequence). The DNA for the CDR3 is TGTGCCAGTAGTGCCGGACAGGGGGCCTCCTACGAGCAGTACTTC. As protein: CASSAGQGASYEQYF.

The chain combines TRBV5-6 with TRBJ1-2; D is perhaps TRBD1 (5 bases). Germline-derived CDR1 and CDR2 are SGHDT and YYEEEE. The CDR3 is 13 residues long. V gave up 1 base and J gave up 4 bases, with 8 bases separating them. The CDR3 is CASSLSGSYGYTF. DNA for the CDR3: TGTGCCAGCAGCTTGTCAGGGTCCTATGGCTACACCTTC. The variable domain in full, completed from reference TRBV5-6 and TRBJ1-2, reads DAGVTQSPTHLIKTRGQQVTLRCSPKSGHDTVSWYQQALGQGPQFIFQYYEEEERQRGNFPDRFSGHQFPNYSSELNVNALLLGDSALYLCASSLSGSYGYTFGSGTRLTVV.

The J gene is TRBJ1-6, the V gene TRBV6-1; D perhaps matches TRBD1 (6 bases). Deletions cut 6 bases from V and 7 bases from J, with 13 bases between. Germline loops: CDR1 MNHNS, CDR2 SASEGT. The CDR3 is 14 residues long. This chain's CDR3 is CASRDSLINSPLHF. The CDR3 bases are TGTGCCAGCAGGGACAGCCTCATAAATTCACCCCTCCACTTT.

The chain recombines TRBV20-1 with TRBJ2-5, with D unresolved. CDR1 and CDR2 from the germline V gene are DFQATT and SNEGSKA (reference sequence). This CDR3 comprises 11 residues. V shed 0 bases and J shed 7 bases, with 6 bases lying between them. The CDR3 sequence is CSARDRGTQYF. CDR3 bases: TGCAGTGCTAGAGATCGAGGGACCCAGTACTTC.

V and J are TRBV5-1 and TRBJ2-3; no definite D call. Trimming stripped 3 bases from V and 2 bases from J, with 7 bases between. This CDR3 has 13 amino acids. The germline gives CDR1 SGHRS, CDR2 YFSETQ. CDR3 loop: CASSSLSTDTQYF. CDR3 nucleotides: TGCGCCAGCAGCTCTCTCTCCACAGATACGCAGTATTTT.

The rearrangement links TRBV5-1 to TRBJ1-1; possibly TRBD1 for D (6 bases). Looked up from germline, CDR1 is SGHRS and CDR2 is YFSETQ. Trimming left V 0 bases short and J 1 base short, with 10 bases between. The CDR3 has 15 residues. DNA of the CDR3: TGCGCCAGCAGCTTGGAGGTAGGGGGGAACACTGAAGCTTTCTTT. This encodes CASSLEVGGNTEAFF.

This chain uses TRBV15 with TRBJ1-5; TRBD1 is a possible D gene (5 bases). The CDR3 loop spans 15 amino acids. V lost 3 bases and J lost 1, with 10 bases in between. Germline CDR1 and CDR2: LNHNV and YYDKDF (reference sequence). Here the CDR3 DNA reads TGTGCCACCAGCAGCGGGGGAAGGAGCAATCAGCCCCAGCATTTT. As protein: CATSSGGRSNQPQHF.

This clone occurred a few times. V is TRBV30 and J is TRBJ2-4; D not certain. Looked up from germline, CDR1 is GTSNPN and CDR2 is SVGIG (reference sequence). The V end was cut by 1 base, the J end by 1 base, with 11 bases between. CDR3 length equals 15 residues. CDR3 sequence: CAWSGLPEAKNIQYF. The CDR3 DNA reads TGTGCCTGGAGTGGGTTGCCGGAGGCCAAAAACATTCAGTACTTC.

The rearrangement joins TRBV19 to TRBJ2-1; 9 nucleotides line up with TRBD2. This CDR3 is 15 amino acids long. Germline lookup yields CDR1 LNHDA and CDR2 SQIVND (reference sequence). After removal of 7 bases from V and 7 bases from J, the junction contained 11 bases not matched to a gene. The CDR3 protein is CASTLAGLAGNEQFF. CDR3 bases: TGTGCCAGTACCCTAGCGGGATTAGCCGGGAATGAGCAGTTCTTC.

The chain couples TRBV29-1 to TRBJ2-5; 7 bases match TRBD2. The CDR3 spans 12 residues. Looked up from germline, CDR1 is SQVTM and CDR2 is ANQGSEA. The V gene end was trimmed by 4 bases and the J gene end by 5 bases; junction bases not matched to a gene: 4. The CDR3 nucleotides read TGCAGCGTTGGGGAGGGGCGGGAGACCCAGTACTTC. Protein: CSVGEGRETQYF.

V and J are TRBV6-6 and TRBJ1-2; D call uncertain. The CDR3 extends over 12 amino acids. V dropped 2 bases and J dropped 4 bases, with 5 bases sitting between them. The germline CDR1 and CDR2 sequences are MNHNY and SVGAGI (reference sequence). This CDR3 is CASSYLTYGYTF. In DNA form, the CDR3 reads TGTGCCAGCAGTTACCTAACCTATGGCTACACCTTC.

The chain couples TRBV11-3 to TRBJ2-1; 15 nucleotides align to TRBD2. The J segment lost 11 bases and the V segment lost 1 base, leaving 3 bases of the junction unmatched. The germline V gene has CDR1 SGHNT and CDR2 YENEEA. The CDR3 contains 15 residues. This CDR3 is CASSLGTSGGDKQFF. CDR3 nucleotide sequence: TGTGCCAGCAGCTTAGGGACTAGCGGGGGGGATAAGCAGTTCTTC. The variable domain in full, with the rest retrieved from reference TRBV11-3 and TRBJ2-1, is EAGVVQSPRYKIIEKKQPVAFWCNPISGHNTLYWYLQNLGQGPELLIRYENEEAVDDSQLPKDRFSAERLKGVDSTLKIQPAELGDSAVYLCASSLGTSGGDKQFFGPGTRLTVL.

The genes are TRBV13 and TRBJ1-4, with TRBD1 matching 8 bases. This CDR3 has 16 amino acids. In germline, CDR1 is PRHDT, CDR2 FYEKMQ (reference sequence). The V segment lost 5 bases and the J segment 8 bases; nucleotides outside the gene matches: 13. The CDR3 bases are TGTGCCAGCAGCGCCGCTGGCGACAGGGGAGGGGAAAAACTGTTTTTT. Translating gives CASSAAGDRGGEKLFF.

Here the CDR3 DNA reads TGCGCCAGCAGTGAGTCGGAGGGCCGGCCCCAGCATTTT. This encodes CASSESEGRPQHF. The J gene is TRBJ1-5, the V gene TRBV10-1; no clear D gene. CDR3 length: 13 amino acids. Germline CDR1 and CDR2: WNHNN and SYGVQD (reference sequence). Between the trimmed V and J ends, which lost 0 bases and 9 bases, there was a span of 9 bases.

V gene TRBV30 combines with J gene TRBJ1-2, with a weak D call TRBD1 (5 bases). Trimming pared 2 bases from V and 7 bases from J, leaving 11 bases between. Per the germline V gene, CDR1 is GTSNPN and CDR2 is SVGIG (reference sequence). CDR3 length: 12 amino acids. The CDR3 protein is CAWSKVGVGYTF. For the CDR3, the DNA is TGTGCCTGGAGTAAAGTAGGGGTTGGCTACACCTTC.